This TCR beta chain was identified during a study of cytomegalovirus exposure and HLA in healthy donors. The primer mix had 60 Vbeta and 13 Jbeta primers. The assay was immunoSEQ multiplex PCR, and TCRdb's table has in-frame clones only and misses some. The sample includes approximately 170,000 clones, 81% of them seen just once. The length of the CDR3 is 16 residues. Germline loops: CDR1 SGHRS, CDR2 YFSETQ. With 0 bases removed from V and 0 bases from J, the gap between germline ends came to 11 bases. Sequenced: PBMCs. The chain joins TRBV5-1 to TRBJ2-3, with D perhaps matching TRBD1 (5 bases). The receptor's source is a man aged 50 to 60 in good health and CMV-seropositive. The CDR3 loop reads CASSLARDGSTDTQYF. The CDR3 nucleotides read TGCGCCAGCAGCTTGGCCAGGGATGGGAGCACAGATACGCAGTATTTT. Drawing the rest from reference TRBV5-1 and TRBJ2-3, the complete variable domain is KAGVTQTPRYLIKTRGQQVTLSCSPISGHRSVSWYQQTPGQGLQFLFEYFSETQRNKGNFPGRFSGRQFSNSRSEMNVSTLELGDSALYLCASSLARDGSTDTQYFGPGTRLTVL.